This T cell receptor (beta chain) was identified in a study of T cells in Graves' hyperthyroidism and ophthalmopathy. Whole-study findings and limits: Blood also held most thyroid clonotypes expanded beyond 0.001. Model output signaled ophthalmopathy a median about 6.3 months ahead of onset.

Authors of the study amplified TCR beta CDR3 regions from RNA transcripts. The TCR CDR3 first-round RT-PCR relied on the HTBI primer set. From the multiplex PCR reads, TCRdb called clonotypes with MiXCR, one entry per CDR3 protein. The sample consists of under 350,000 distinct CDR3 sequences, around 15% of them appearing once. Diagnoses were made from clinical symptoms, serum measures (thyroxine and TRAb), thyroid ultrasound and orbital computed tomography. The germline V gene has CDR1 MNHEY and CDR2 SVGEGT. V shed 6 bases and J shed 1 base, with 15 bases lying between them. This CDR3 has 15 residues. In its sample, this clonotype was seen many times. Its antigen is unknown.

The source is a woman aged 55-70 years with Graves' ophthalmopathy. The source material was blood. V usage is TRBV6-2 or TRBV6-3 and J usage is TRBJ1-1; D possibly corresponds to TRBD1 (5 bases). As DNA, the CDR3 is TGTGCCAGCAGGCCGGTCTTTGGGGGGAACACTGAAGCTTTCTTT. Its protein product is CASRPVFGGNTEAFF.